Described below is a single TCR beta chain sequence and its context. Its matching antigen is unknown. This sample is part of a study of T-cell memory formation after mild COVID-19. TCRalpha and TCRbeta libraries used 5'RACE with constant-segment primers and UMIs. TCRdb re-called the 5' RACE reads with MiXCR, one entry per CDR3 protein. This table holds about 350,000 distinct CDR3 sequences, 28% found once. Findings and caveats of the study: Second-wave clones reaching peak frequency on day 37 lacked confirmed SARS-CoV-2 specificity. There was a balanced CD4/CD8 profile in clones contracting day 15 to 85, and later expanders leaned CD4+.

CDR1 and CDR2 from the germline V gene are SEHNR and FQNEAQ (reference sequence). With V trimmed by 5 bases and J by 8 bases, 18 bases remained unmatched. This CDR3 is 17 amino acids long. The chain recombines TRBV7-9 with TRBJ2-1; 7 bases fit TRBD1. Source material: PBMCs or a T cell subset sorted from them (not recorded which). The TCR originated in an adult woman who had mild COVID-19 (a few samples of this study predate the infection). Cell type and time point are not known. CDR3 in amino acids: CASSETITVRQGYEQFF. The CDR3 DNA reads TGTGCCAGCAGCGAAACGATCACGGTGAGACAGGGCTATGAGCAGTTCTTC.